This is a list of T cell receptor beta chains from one sample in a study of shared clonotypes between healthy human individuals. Sequenced by immunoSEQ multiplex PCR; TCRdb stores in-frame clones only, minus some. The sample records about 1.4 million clones, approximately 97% being singletons. Material: naive CD4+ T cells sorted from blood. Receptors originate from a man between 25 and 39 years old in good health. Each CDR3 is given without its conserved first and last residue. Fields, in order: CDR3 protein, V gene, CDR3 length.

CDR3aa: ASSRDRGWSGNEQF; v_gene: TRBV5-1; len: 14
CDR3aa: ASSLAAGRVSETQY; v_gene: TRBV5-1; len: 14
CDR3aa: ASRGTSSTDTQY; v_gene: TRBV28; len: 12
CDR3aa: ASSRQINPEKLF; v_gene: TRBV6-5; len: 12
CDR3aa: ASSELAGRNNEQF; v_gene: TRBV9; len: 13
CDR3aa: ASSTRTPGELF; v_gene: TRBV2; len: 11
CDR3aa: ASSLRQVSSEQY; v_gene: TRBV11-2; len: 12
CDR3aa: ASSLVPGGTYEQY; v_gene: TRBV5-1; len: 13
CDR3aa: ASSFPDTQY; v_gene: TRBV6-5; len: 9
CDR3aa: ASSGLADNEQF; v_gene: TRBV9; len: 11
CDR3aa: ASSLAGADTQY; v_gene: TRBV5-1; len: 11
CDR3aa: ASREGVAGGFEQF; v_gene: TRBV19; len: 13
CDR3aa: ASSILDSNDNEQF; v_gene: TRBV19; len: 13
CDR3aa: ASSLVAGSQETQY; v_gene: TRBV7-6; len: 13
CDR3aa: ASSSKTGAKNQPQH; v_gene: TRBV7-2; len: 14
CDR3aa: ASSLRARNTEAF; v_gene: TRBV5-1; len: 12
CDR3aa: ASSFSGVAGSSYEQY; v_gene: TRBV27; len: 15
CDR3aa: AWSVLGTGGV; v_gene: TRBV30; len: 10
CDR3aa: ASSPLGQGAMNTEAF; v_gene: TRBV18; len: 15
CDR3aa: ASSPAGDRTDTQY; v_gene: TRBV5-1; len: 13
CDR3aa: ASSLSPGMNTEAF; v_gene: TRBV5-4; len: 13
CDR3aa: ASLLAGGHPDSYEQY; v_gene: TRBV19; len: 15
CDR3aa: ASSLRGAEQY; v_gene: TRBV7-9; len: 10
CDR3aa: ASSFTDTQY; v_gene: TRBV11-2; len: 9
CDR3aa: ASSYSNTIY; v_gene: TRBV28; len: 9
CDR3aa: ASSLAWGQGYEQY; v_gene: TRBV5-6; len: 13
CDR3aa: ASSLDKLIAGANSYEQY; v_gene: TRBV28; len: 17
CDR3aa: AGSKGCQTGVAYEQY; v_gene: TRBV21-1; len: 15
CDR3aa: ASSQLVSYEQY; v_gene: TRBV4-3; len: 11
CDR3aa: ASSQKGTAYEQY; v_gene: TRBV6-1; len: 12
CDR3aa: ASSLDRMNTEAF; v_gene: TRBV5-1; len: 12
CDR3aa: ASRVGEGGKF; v_gene: TRBV5-6; len: 10
CDR3aa: ASSPGTGAGYEQY; v_gene: TRBV14; len: 13
CDR3aa: ASSLGQGSSGNTIY; v_gene: TRBV11-3; len: 14
CDR3aa: ASSLSAGEGSYEQY; v_gene: TRBV5-1; len: 14
CDR3aa: ASSLGPRGESSGANVLT; v_gene: TRBV5-1; len: 17
CDR3aa: ASSRDRAGNNEQF; v_gene: TRBV7-2; len: 13